The rows below give T cell receptor beta chains drawn from one sample of a study of cytomegalovirus exposure and HLA in healthy donors. Some clones are missing from TCRdb's copy, which holds only in-frame ones; the method was immunoSEQ multiplex PCR. The table has about 180,000 clones, approximately 81% seen once. The sequenced sample consisted of PBMCs. The receptor source for this set is a male donor in good health and CMV-seronegative. Each CDR3 is given with its conserved first and last residue. A D gene is named only where the DNA matches it firmly. Clone size is not always given. Where it is, it says once, few, many or a class for expanded clones.

v_gene: TRBV28; j_gene: TRBJ2-3; d_gene: NA; abundance: NA; CDR3aa: CASSSPDTDTQYF; CDR3nt: TGTGCCAGCAGTTCCCCAGACACAGATACGCAGTATTTT
v_gene: TRBV9; j_gene: TRBJ2-3; d_gene: NA; abundance: NA; CDR3aa: CASSVEEGTELLRTDTQYF; CDR3nt: TGTGCCAGCAGCGTAGAGGAGGGGACAGAGCTCCTCCGCACAGATACGCAGTATTTT
v_gene: TRBV4-1; j_gene: TRBJ1-2; d_gene: TRBD1; abundance: NA; CDR3aa: CASSQDGLTGDYGYTF; CDR3nt: TGCGCCAGCAGCCAAGACGGCCTTACAGGGGACTATGGCTACACCTTC
v_gene: TRBV7-9; j_gene: TRBJ2-7; d_gene: TRBD2; abundance: few; CDR3aa: CASSLEVSGGSSYEQYF; CDR3nt: TGTGCCAGCAGCTTAGAAGTATCGGGGGGAAGTTCCTACGAGCAGTACTTC
v_gene: TRBV5-1; j_gene: TRBJ1-6; d_gene: NA; abundance: NA; CDR3aa: CASSLGQGGNLHF; CDR3nt: TGCGCCAGCAGCTTGGGGCAGGGCGGGAACCTCCACTTT
v_gene: TRBV5-1; j_gene: TRBJ1-5; d_gene: TRBD1; abundance: NA; CDR3aa: CASSPQGDQPQHF; CDR3nt: TGCGCCAGCAGCCCACAGGGGGATCAGCCCCAGCATTTT
v_gene: TRBV7-2; j_gene: TRBJ2-3; d_gene: TRBD2; abundance: NA; CDR3aa: CASSQTSGGVTDTQYF; CDR3nt: TGTGCCAGCAGCCAAACTAGCGGGGGGGTCACAGATACGCAGTATTTT
v_gene: TRBV30; j_gene: TRBJ1-1; d_gene: NA; abundance: few; CDR3aa: CAWEGWQNTEAFF; CDR3nt: TGTGCCTGGGAGGGTTGGCAGAACACTGAAGCTTTCTTT
v_gene: TRBV15; j_gene: TRBJ1-2; d_gene: TRBD1; abundance: NA; CDR3aa: CATSRITGTGTNYGYTF; CDR3nt: TGTGCCACCAGCAGGATTACCGGGACAGGAACTAACTATGGCTACACCTTC
v_gene: TRBV30; j_gene: TRBJ2-7; d_gene: NA; abundance: NA; CDR3aa: CAWSKNFQGAGDEQYF; CDR3nt: TGTGCCTGGAGTAAAAACTTCCAGGGGGCGGGAGACGAGCAGTACTTC
v_gene: TRBV7-6; j_gene: TRBJ2-5; d_gene: TRBD2; abundance: NA; CDR3aa: CASSTRLAGGVETQYF; CDR3nt: TGTGCCAGCAGCACCCGACTAGCGGGAGGGGTGGAGACCCAGTACTTC
v_gene: TRBV5-1; j_gene: TRBJ2-6; d_gene: NA; abundance: NA; CDR3aa: CASSGRGVGANVLTF; CDR3nt: TGCGCCAGCAGCGGCAGGGGTGTTGGGGCCAACGTCCTGACTTTC
v_gene: TRBV7-8; j_gene: TRBJ1-2; d_gene: NA; abundance: NA; CDR3aa: CASSLAGAGANYGYTF; CDR3nt: TGTGCCAGCAGCTTAGCGGGGGCGGGGGCTAACTATGGCTACACCTTC
v_gene: TRBV6-1; j_gene: TRBJ2-7; d_gene: TRBD1; abundance: NA; CDR3aa: CASSGTGGGYEQYF; CDR3nt: TGTGCCAGCAGTGGGACAGGAGGTGGCTACGAGCAGTACTTC
v_gene: TRBV27; j_gene: TRBJ2-2; d_gene: TRBD2; abundance: NA; CDR3aa: CASSSGLAGITGELFF; CDR3nt: TGTGCCAGCAGCTCGGGACTAGCGGGGATCACCGGGGAGCTGTTTTTT
v_gene: TRBV7-6; j_gene: TRBJ2-3; d_gene: TRBD1; abundance: NA; CDR3aa: CASALDRFSDTQYF; CDR3nt: TGTGCCAGCGCACTGGACAGGTTCTCAGATACGCAGTATTTT
v_gene: TRBV4-2; j_gene: TRBJ2-1; d_gene: NA; abundance: NA; CDR3aa: CASSQSAGAYNEQFF; CDR3nt: TGTGCCAGCAGCCAGTCTGCCGGGGCCTACAATGAGCAGTTCTTC
v_gene: TRBV5-6; j_gene: TRBJ2-2; d_gene: TRBD1; abundance: NA; CDR3aa: CASSYGTGPAGELFF; CDR3nt: TGTGCCAGCAGCTATGGGACAGGCCCCGCCGGGGAGCTGTTTTTT
v_gene: TRBV6-1; j_gene: TRBJ2-7; d_gene: NA; abundance: NA; CDR3aa: CASRPTGTYEQYF; CDR3nt: TGTGCCAGCAGACCAACAGGGACCTACGAGCAGTACTTC
v_gene: TRBV5-1; j_gene: TRBJ2-7; d_gene: TRBD1; abundance: NA; CDR3aa: CASSRDRGTEQYF; CDR3nt: TGCGCCAGCAGCCGGGACAGGGGGACCGAGCAGTACTTC
v_gene: TRBV9; j_gene: TRBJ2-3; d_gene: NA; abundance: NA; CDR3aa: CASSDRDWGNTDTQYF; CDR3nt: TGTGCCAGCAGCGACCGGGACTGGGGGAACACAGATACGCAGTATTTT
v_gene: TRBV30; j_gene: TRBJ2-1; d_gene: TRBD2; abundance: NA; CDR3aa: CAWSEGLAGGGDEQFF; CDR3nt: TGTGCCTGGAGTGAGGGGCTGGCGGGGGGGGGCGATGAGCAGTTCTTC
v_gene: TRBV4-2; j_gene: TRBJ2-7; d_gene: TRBD2; abundance: NA; CDR3aa: CASSQDGGGGSSYEQYF; CDR3nt: TGTGCCAGCAGCCAAGATGGGGGCGGGGGGAGCTCCTACGAGCAGTACTTC
v_gene: TRBV9; j_gene: TRBJ2-7; d_gene: NA; abundance: NA; CDR3aa: CASSVGGTSLSEQYF; CDR3nt: TGTGCCAGCAGCGTAGGAGGGACTTCTTTGAGCGAGCAGTACTTC
v_gene: TRBV6-5; j_gene: TRBJ2-7; d_gene: NA; abundance: NA; CDR3aa: CASSQRDSTHYEQYF; CDR3nt: TGTGCCAGCAGTCAAAGGGACTCTACTCACTACGAGCAGTACTTC
v_gene: TRBV7-2; j_gene: TRBJ2-2; d_gene: NA; abundance: few; CDR3aa: CASSPNGGANTGELFF; CDR3nt: TGTGCCAGCAGCCCGAACGGCGGGGCTAACACCGGGGAGCTGTTTTTT
v_gene: TRBV27; j_gene: TRBJ1-4; d_gene: NA; abundance: few; CDR3aa: CASSASGEANEKLFF; CDR3nt: TGTGCCAGCAGTGCCTCCGGGGAGGCTAATGAAAAACTGTTTTTT
v_gene: TRBV7-2; j_gene: TRBJ1-2; d_gene: NA; abundance: NA; CDR3aa: CASSSVYGYTF; CDR3nt: TGTGCCAGCAGCTCCGTATATGGCTACACCTTC
v_gene: TRBV10-3; j_gene: TRBJ2-5; d_gene: TRBD1; abundance: NA; CDR3aa: CAISGTGQYQETQYF; CDR3nt: TGTGCCATCAGTGGGACAGGGCAGTACCAAGAGACCCAGTACTTC
v_gene: TRBV13; j_gene: TRBJ2-7; d_gene: TRBD1; abundance: NA; CDR3aa: CASSYRDRSYEQYF; CDR3nt: TGTGCCAGCAGCTACCGGGACAGGAGCTACGAGCAGTACTTC
v_gene: TRBV7-3; j_gene: TRBJ1-1; d_gene: NA; abundance: NA; CDR3aa: CASSLLGGRNTEAFF; CDR3nt: TGTGCCAGCAGCCTCCTCGGGGGGAGGAACACTGAAGCTTTCTTT
v_gene: TRBV29-1; j_gene: TRBJ2-1; d_gene: TRBD2; abundance: NA; CDR3aa: CSVRRGARNEQFF; CDR3nt: TGCAGCGTCCGGCGGGGGGCAAGGAATGAGCAGTTCTTC
v_gene: TRBV4-3; j_gene: TRBJ2-3; d_gene: TRBD2; abundance: NA; CDR3aa: CASSQEAGISTDTQYF; CDR3nt: TGCGCCAGCAGCCAAGAAGCGGGAATTAGCACAGATACGCAGTATTTT
v_gene: TRBV28; j_gene: TRBJ2-7; d_gene: TRBD1; abundance: NA; CDR3aa: CASSPYSRQGAVSYEQYF; CDR3nt: TGTGCCAGCAGTCCGTACTCCCGACAGGGGGCCGTTTCCTACGAGCAGTACTTC
v_gene: TRBV10-3; j_gene: TRBJ2-5; d_gene: TRBD1; abundance: NA; CDR3aa: CAISEFRDRQETQYF; CDR3nt: TGTGCCATCAGTGAGTTCCGGGACAGACAAGAGACCCAGTACTTC
v_gene: TRBV6-5; j_gene: TRBJ1-2; d_gene: NA; abundance: few; CDR3aa: CASRRQDPYGYTF; CDR3nt: TGTGCCAGCAGGAGACAGGACCCTTATGGCTACACCTTC